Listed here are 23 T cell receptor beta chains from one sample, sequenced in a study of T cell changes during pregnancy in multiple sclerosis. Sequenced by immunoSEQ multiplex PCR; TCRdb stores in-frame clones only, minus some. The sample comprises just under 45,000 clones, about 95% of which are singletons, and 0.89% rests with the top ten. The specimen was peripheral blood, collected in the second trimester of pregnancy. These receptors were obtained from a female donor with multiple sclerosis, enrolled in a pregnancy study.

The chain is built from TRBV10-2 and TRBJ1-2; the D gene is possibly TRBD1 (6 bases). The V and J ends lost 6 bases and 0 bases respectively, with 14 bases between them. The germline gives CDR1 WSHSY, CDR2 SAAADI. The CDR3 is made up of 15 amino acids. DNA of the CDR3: TGCGCCAGCAGGGCCTGGACAGAAGCTAACTATGGCTACACCTTC. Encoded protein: CASRAWTEANYGYTF.

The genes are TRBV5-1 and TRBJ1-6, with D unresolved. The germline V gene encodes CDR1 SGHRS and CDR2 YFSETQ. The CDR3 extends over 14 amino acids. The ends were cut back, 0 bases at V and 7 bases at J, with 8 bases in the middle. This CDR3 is CASSLGLENSPLHF. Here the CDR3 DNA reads TGCGCCAGCAGCTTGGGATTAGAGAATTCACCCCTCCACTTT. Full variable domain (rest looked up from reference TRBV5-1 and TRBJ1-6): KAGVTQTPRYLIKTRGQQVTLSCSPISGHRSVSWYQQTPGQGLQFLFEYFSETQRNKGNFPGRFSGRQFSNSRSEMNVSTLELGDSALYLCASSLGLENSPLHFGNGTRLTVT.

CDR3 DNA sequence: TGTGCCAGCAGCTTAGTAGGGGGCACAGATACGCAGTATTTT. It specifies CASSLVGGTDTQYF. V usage is TRBV7-2 and J usage is TRBJ2-3; D is perhaps TRBD1 (5 bases). The CDR3 spans 14 residues. Germline lookup yields CDR1 SGHTA and CDR2 FQGNSA. V was cut by 1 base and J by 1 base, with 6 bases left in between.

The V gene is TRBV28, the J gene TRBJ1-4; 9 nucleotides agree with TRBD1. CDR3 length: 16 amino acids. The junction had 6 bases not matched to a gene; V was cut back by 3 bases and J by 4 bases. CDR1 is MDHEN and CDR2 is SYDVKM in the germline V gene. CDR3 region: CASSFPGQGGNEKLFF. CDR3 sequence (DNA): TGTGCCAGCAGTTTCCCGGGACAGGGCGGTAATGAAAAACTGTTTTTT.

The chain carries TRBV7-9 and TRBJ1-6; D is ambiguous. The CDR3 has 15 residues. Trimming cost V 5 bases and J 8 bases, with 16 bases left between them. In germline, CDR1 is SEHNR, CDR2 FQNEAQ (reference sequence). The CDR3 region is CASSPGELRYSPLHF. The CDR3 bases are TGTGCCAGCAGCCCCGGAGAGTTACGATATTCACCCCTCCACTTT.

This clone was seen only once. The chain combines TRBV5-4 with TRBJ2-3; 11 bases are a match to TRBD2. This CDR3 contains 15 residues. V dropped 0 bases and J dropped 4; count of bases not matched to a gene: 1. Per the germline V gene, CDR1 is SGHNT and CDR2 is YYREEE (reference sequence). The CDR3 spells CASSLGLAGPDTQYF. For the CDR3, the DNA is TGTGCCAGCAGCTTGGGACTAGCGGGGCCAGATACGCAGTATTTT.

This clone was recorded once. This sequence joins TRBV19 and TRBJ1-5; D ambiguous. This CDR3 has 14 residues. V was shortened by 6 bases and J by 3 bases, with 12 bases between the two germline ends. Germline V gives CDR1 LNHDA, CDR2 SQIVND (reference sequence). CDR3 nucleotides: TGTGCCAGTAGGAACGGAGGATTCAATCAGCCCCAGCATTTT. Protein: CASRNGGFNQPQHF.

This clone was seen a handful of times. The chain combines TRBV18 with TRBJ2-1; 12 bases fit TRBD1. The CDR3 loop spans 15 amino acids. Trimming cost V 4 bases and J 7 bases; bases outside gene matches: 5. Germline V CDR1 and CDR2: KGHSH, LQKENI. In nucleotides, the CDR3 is TGTGCCAGCTCACTCGGGACAGGGGGCTTGAATGAGCAGTTCTTC. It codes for CASSLGTGGLNEQFF.

CDR3 bases: TGTGCCCGAAGGGCGGGAGGACTAAATGAGCAGTTCTTC. Amino acids: CARRAGGLNEQFF. V gene TRBV7-2 combines with J gene TRBJ2-1; 8 bases line up with TRBD2. The CDR3 has 13 amino acids. V lost 11 bases and J lost 7; bases outside the gene matches: 10. Germline loops: CDR1 SGHTA, CDR2 FQGNSA.

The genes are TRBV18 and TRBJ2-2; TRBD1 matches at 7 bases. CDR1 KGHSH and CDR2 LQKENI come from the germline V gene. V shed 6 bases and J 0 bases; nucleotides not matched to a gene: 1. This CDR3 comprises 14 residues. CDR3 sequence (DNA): TGTGCCAGCTCCGGGACAGCGAACACCGGGGAGCTGTTTTTT. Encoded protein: CASSGTANTGELFF.

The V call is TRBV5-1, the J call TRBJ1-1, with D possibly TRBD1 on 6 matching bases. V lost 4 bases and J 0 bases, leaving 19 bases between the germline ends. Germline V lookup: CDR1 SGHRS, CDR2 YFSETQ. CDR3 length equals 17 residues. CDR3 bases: TGCGCCAGCAGCCTAATCGGGCAGGGGCGGTTGAACACTGAAGCTTTCTTT. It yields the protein CASSLIGQGRLNTEAFF.

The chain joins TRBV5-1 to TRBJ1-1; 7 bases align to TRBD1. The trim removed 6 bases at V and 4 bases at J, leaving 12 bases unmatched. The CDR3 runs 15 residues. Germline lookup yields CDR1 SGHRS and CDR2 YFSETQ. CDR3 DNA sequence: TGCGCCAGCAACGATCAGGGGGGTACGGGCACTGAAGCTTTCTTT. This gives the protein CASNDQGGTGTEAFF. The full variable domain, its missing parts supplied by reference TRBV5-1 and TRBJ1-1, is KAGVTQTPRYLIKTRGQQVTLSCSPISGHRSVSWYQQTPGQGLQFLFEYFSETQRNKGNFPGRFSGRQFSNSRSEMNVSTLELGDSALYLCASNDQGGTGTEAFFGQGTRLTVV.

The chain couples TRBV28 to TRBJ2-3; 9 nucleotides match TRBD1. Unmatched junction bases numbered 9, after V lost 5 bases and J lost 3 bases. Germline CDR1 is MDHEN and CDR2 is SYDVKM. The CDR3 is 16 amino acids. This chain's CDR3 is CASSRLPGQGTDTQYF. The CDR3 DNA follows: TGTGCCAGCAGTCGACTCCCGGGACAGGGAACAGATACGCAGTATTTT.

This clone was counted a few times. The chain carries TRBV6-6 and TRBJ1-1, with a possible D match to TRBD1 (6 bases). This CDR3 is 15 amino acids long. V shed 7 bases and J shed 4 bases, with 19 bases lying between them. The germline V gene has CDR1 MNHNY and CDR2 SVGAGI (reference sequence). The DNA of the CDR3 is TGTGCCAGCACCTCGGGGGGGGCCGTAGGCACTGAAGCTTTCTTT. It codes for CASTSGGAVGTEAFF.

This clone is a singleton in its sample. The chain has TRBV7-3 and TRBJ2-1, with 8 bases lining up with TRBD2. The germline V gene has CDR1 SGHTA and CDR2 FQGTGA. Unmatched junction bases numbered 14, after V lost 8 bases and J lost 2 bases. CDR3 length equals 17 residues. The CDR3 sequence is CASGKGPGTRAYNEQFF. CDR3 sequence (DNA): TGTGCCAGCGGAAAAGGACCCGGGACTAGAGCCTACAATGAGCAGTTCTTC.

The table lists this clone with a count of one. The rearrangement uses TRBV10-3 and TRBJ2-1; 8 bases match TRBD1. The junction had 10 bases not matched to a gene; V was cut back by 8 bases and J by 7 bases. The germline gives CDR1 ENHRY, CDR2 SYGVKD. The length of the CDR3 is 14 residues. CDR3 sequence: CAIRSDRGENEQFF. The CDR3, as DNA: TGTGCCATCCGCTCTGACAGGGGTGAGAATGAGCAGTTCTTC.

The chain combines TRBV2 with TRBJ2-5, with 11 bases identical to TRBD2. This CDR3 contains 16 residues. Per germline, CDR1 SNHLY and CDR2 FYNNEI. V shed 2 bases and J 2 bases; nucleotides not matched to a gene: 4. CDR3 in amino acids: CASSELAGGSQETQYF. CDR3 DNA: TGTGCCAGCAGTGAACTAGCGGGGGGAAGTCAAGAGACCCAGTACTTC.

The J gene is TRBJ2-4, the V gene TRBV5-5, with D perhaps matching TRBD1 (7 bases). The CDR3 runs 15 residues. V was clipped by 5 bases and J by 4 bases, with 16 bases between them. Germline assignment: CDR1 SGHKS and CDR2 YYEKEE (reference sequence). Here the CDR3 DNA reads TGTGCCAGCAGTCTAGCGAGGGACAGAAAAAACATTCAGTACTTC. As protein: CASSLARDRKNIQYF.

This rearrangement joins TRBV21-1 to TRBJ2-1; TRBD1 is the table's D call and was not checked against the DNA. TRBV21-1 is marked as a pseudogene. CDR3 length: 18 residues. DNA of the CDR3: TGTGCCAGCAGCAGGTGGGGGGACAGGGAAAGCTCCTACAATGAGCAGTTCTTC. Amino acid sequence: CASSRWGDRESSYNEQFF.

CDR3 amino acids: CASSYPGGITNEQFF. CDR3 coding DNA: TGTGCCAGCAGTTACCCAGGGGGTATCACCAATGAGCAGTTCTTC. This chain uses TRBV6-6 with TRBJ2-1; TRBD1 matches 7 bases. The CDR3 has 15 residues. From germline, CDR1 is MNHNY and CDR2 SVGAGI (reference sequence). J lost 6 bases, V lost 2 bases, and 7 bases had no gene match.

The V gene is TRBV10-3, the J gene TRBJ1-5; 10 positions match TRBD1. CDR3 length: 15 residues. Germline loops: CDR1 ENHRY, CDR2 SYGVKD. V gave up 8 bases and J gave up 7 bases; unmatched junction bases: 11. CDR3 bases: TGTGCCATCGGGGGGGACAGGGGACCGTCCCAGCCCCAGCATTTT. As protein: CAIGGDRGPSQPQHF.

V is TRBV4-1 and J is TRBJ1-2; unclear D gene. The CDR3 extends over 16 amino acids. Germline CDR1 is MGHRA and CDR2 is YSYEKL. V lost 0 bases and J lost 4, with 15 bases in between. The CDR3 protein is CASSQDRFGDTYGYTF. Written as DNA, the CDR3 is TGCGCCAGCAGCCAAGATAGGTTCGGGGATACCTATGGCTACACCTTC.

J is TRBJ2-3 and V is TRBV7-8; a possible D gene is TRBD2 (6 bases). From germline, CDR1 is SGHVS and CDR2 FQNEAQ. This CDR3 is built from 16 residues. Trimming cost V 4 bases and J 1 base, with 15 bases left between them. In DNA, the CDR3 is TGTGCCAGCAGCTGGGGGAGGTGGGGGGGCACAGATACGCAGTATTTT. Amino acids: CASSWGRWGGTDTQYF.